These 10 T cell receptor beta chains were all obtained from the same sample, sequenced in a study of blood T cell repertoires in COVID-19. TCRdb's copy holds only in-frame clones and misses some; the assay was immunoSEQ multiplex PCR. The sample carries 150,000 to 200,000 clones, 75% to 90% recorded once. What was sequenced was PBMCs or T cells enriched from blood (not recorded which). These receptors all stem from a man aged 65 to 85 who had been exposed to COVID-19.

The V and J genes are TRBV3-1 (or the pseudogene TRBV3-2) and TRBJ1-5; TRBD1 matches 7 bases. This CDR3 is 14 amino acids long. V was clipped by 2 bases and J by 4 bases; unmatched bases: 2. Germline V gene lookup returns CDR1 LGHDT and CDR2 YNNKEL (reference sequence). The DNA of the CDR3 is TGTGCCAGCAGCCAACAGGGGGTTAATCAGCCCCAGCATTTT. Its protein is CASSQQGVNQPQHF.

The chain is built from TRBV27 and TRBJ2-7, with D possibly matching TRBD2 (6 bases). This CDR3 contains 16 residues. The ends were cut back, 6 bases at V and 6 bases at J, with 24 bases in the middle. From germline, CDR1 is MNHEY and CDR2 SMNVEV (reference sequence). The CDR3 bases are TGTGCCAGCAGCCGGGACGGACTGGGGGGTACTGGCGAGCAGTACTTC. Translating gives CASSRDGLGGTGEQYF.

V and J are TRBV28 and TRBJ1-3; a weak D match, TRBD1 (5 bases). This CDR3 is built from 14 residues. CDR1 and CDR2 (germline): MDHEN, SYDVKM. V lost 6 bases, J lost 6 bases, and 15 bases lay in between. The CDR3, as DNA: TGTGCCAGCAGGTACGGGGGTTCAATAAACACCATATATTTT. Protein: CASRYGGSINTIYF.

This clone was counted once. J is TRBJ2-7 and V is TRBV7-2; 7 nucleotides align to TRBD2. Germline V gene lookup returns CDR1 SGHTA and CDR2 FQGNSA. The CDR3 is 16 residues long. V lost 10 bases and J lost 2; bases outside the gene matches: 17. The CDR3 region has the DNA TGTGCCACCAGACGAATGGCGACTAGCTCCGCCTACGAGCAGTACTTC. Translating it yields CATRRMATSSAYEQYF.

The chain has TRBV2 and TRBJ1-2; 7 bases are a match to TRBD1. The CDR3 is 19 residues long. The germline CDR1 and CDR2 sequences are SNHLY and FYNNEI. V dropped 0 bases and J dropped 0; count of bases not matched to a gene: 13. The CDR3 DNA is TGTGCCAGCAGTGAAGCAGGTAGAGACAGGGCCCTTGCTAACTATGGCTACACCTTC. It codes for CASSEAGRDRALANYGYTF.

V and J are TRBV12-2 and TRBJ1-3. TRBV12-2 is assigned pseudogene status. The CDR3 sequence is 14 residues long. The CDR3, as DNA: TGTGCAAGTCGCTTACGGTACTTTGGAAACACCATATATTTT. Protein product: CASRLRYFGNTIYF.

The chain recombines TRBV6-5 with TRBJ1-2; the match to TRBD1 covers 7 bases. V lost 6 bases and J lost 3; bases outside the gene matches: 7. Germline V gives CDR1 MNHEY, CDR2 SVGAGI. This CDR3 region has 14 residues. Written as DNA, the CDR3 is TGTGCCAGCAGAAAAGACAGGGAAGACTATGGCTACACCTTC. It encodes CASRKDREDYGYTF.

Only a few counts were recorded for this clone. V and J are TRBV6-5 and TRBJ1-5; weak D call: TRBD1 (6 bases). This CDR3 spans 13 amino acids. Trimming shortened V by 11 bases and J by 1 base, and 12 bases separated the two germline ends. Germline values: CDR1 MNHEY, CDR2 SVGAGI. The CDR3 DNA reads as TGTGCCGCTTCTAGGGGGAGCAATCAGCCCCAGCATTTT. Translation: CAASRGSNQPQHF.

The chain is built from TRBV30 and TRBJ1-1; TRBD1 aligns across 10 bases. Germline CDR1 reads GTSNPN; CDR2 reads SVGIG (reference sequence). Germline trimming cut 1 base from V and 5 bases from J; bases unmatched to any gene: 1. CDR3 length: 13 residues. The CDR3 here is CAWSADRGTEAFF. CDR3 nucleotides: TGTGCCTGGAGTGCGGACAGGGGGACTGAAGCTTTCTTT.

The chain combines TRBV11-2 with TRBJ2-5; D not certain. V gave up 1 base and J gave up 4 bases, with 7 bases separating them. Germline CDR1 reads SGHAT; CDR2 reads FQNNGV. CDR3 length: 13 amino acids. CDR3 sequence reads: CASSLGRGETQYF. As DNA, the CDR3 is TGTGCCAGCAGCTTAGGACGAGGAGAGACCCAGTACTTC.